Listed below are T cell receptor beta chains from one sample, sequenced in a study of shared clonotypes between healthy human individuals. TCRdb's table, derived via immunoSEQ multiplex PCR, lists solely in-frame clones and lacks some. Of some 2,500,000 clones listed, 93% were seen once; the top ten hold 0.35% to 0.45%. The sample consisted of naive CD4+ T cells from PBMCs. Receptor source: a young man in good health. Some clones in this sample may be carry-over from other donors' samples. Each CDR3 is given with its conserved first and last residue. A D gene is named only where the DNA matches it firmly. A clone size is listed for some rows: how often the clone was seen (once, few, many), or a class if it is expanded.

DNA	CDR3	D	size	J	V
TGCGCCAGCAGCCCCTCCCCCCAAGAGACCCAGTACTTC	CASSPSPQETQYF	.	once	TRBJ2-5	TRBV5-1
TGTGCCAGCAGCAGAGGACAGCCGACCTACGAGCAGTACTTC	CASSRGQPTYEQYF	.	.	TRBJ2-7	TRBV5-6
TGTGCCAGCAGTTTAGGGGGGGGGCGCGACTATGGCTACACCTTC	CASSLGGGRDYGYTF	.	.	TRBJ1-2	TRBV27
TGTGCCAGCAGCCCGGGACAGGGTAACACTGAAGCTTTCTTT	CASSPGQGNTEAFF	TRBD1	.	TRBJ1-1	TRBV11-3
TGTGCCAGCAGTTACTCGTCTTTATGGGCCTACGAGCAGTACTTC	CASSYSSLWAYEQYF	.	.	TRBJ2-7	TRBV6-5
TGTGCCAGCAGCGCGAAAGTGGCTAGCGGGACGGAGACCCAGTACTTC	CASSAKVASGTETQYF	TRBD2	once	TRBJ2-5	TRBV7-9
TGTGCCAGCAGCTTGCTCAGGGCTGCCTACAATGAGCAGTTCTTC	CASSLLRAAYNEQFF	.	.	TRBJ2-1	TRBV5-6
TGTGCCAGCAGCTCTCTACAGGGATCCTACAATGAGCAGTTCTTC	CASSSLQGSYNEQFF	.	.	TRBJ2-1	TRBV27
TGTGCCAGCAGCCCAGGAACCGGCTACACCTTC	CASSPGTGYTF	.	.	TRBJ1-2	TRBV7-2
TGTGCCAGCAGGGCGCCGACAGGGATGGCTTCACCCCTCCACTTT	CASRAPTGMASPLHF	TRBD1	.	TRBJ1-6	TRBV28
TGCGCCAGCAGCCAAGTTACCAGACCTAACTATGGCTACACCTTC	CASSQVTRPNYGYTF	.	.	TRBJ1-2	TRBV4-3
TGTGCCAGCAGTCCCGACTACGAGCAGTACTTC	CASSPDYEQYF	.	once	TRBJ2-7	TRBV28
TGTGCCAGTACCCCAGGACAGAGCTCCTACAATGAGCAGTTCTTC	CASTPGQSSYNEQFF	.	.	TRBJ2-1	TRBV19
TGCAGCGTTGTAGTCAATTATGGCTACACCTTC	CSVVVNYGYTF	.	.	TRBJ1-2	TRBV29-1